These 14 T cell receptor beta chains were all obtained from the same sample, sequenced in a study of identical twins. Via MiXCR, TCRdb re-called the 5' RACE reads, giving one row per CDR3 protein. The table includes some 730,000 distinct CDR3 sequences, 18% detected once. The data were also submitted as part of a second study, on T cells expressing NK-cell markers.

Sequencing used PBMCs. The receptors stem from a woman aged 18-30 years in good health.

This clonotype was detected only a few times. The chain is built from TRBV5-4 and TRBJ2-1; maybe TRBD2 (6 bases). V dropped 2 bases and J dropped 6 bases, with 12 bases sitting between them. Germline V gene sequence: CDR1 SGHNT, CDR2 YYREEE (reference sequence). This CDR3 has 14 amino acids. CDR3 bases: TGTGCCAGCAGCTTCTCTAGCGTACGCAATGAGCAGTTCTTC. Protein: CASSFSSVRNEQFF. Full variable domain (outside the CDR3, taken from reference TRBV5-4 and TRBJ2-1): ETGVTQSPTHLIKTRGQQVTLRCSSQSGHNTVSWYQQALGQGPQFIFQYYREEENGRGNFPPRFSGLQFPNYSSELNVNALELDDSALYLCASSFSSVRNEQFFGPGTRLTVL.

This chain uses TRBV5-8 with TRBJ2-2; 8 bases fit TRBD2. Losses at the gene ends were 5 bases for V and 5 bases for J; bases not matched to a gene: 14. The CDR3 length is 17 residues. Germline V gives CDR1 SGHTS, CDR2 YDEGEE. CDR3 in DNA: TGTGCCAGCAGGAACGGACTAGCAATTCTCAGAACCGGGGAGCTGTTTTTT. Protein sequence: CASRNGLAILRTGELFF.

V usage is TRBV7-9 and J usage is TRBJ2-1; 14 bases fit TRBD2. V gave up 5 bases and J gave up 6 bases; unmatched junction bases: 6. CDR1 is SEHNR, CDR2 FQNEAQ, per germline (reference sequence). The length of the CDR3 is 16 residues. The CDR3 region has the DNA TGTGCCAGCAGCGCCGGACTAGCGGGGGGCTTCAATGAGCAGTTCTTC. It yields the protein CASSAGLAGGFNEQFF.

The V and J genes are TRBV7-9 and TRBJ1-2; possibly TRBD1 for D (6 bases). The CDR3 sequence is 15 residues long. The V gene lost 5 bases and the J gene lost 1 base, with 14 bases spanning the gap. Germline-derived CDR1 and CDR2 are SEHNR and FQNEAQ (reference sequence). The CDR3 reads CASSPLGGVNYGYTF. The CDR3 nucleotides read TGTGCCAGCAGCCCCCTAGGGGGAGTTAACTATGGCTACACCTTC.

The table lists this clonotype with a few counts. The chain is built from TRBV29-1 and TRBJ2-7; a possible D gene is TRBD1 (6 bases). Germline values: CDR1 SQVTM, CDR2 ANQGSEA. This CDR3 has 15 residues. V lost 4 bases, J lost 6 bases, and 22 bases lay in between. This CDR3 is CSVGAPGQGLGEQYF. In DNA form, the CDR3 reads TGCAGCGTTGGGGCCCCGGGACAAGGACTGGGCGAGCAGTACTTC.

The V call is TRBV6-5, the J call TRBJ2-1; D is possibly TRBD1 or TRBD2 (5 bases each). The V end lost 0 bases, the J end lost 8 bases, and 11 bases lay between the germline ends. The CDR3 runs to 14 residues. Per germline, CDR1 MNHEY and CDR2 SVGAGI. The CDR3 reads CASSYSGPRDEQFF. CDR3 DNA sequence: TGTGCCAGCAGTTACTCGGGACCACGTGATGAGCAGTTCTTC.

The chain is built from TRBV6-6 and TRBJ2-7; possible D gene TRBD2, 6 bases. The CDR3 loop spans 11 amino acids. Germline-derived CDR1 and CDR2 are MNHNY and SVGAGI (reference sequence). With 8 bases removed from V and 6 bases from J, the gap between germline ends came to 11 bases. The CDR3 coding sequence is TGTGCCAGCCTGTCCGGGGGCGAGCAGTACTTC. Its translation: CASLSGGEQYF.

The V call is TRBV10-3, the J call TRBJ2-7; D uncertain. CDR1 is ENHRY, CDR2 SYGVKD, per germline. This CDR3 comprises 14 residues. V lost 0 bases, J lost 3 bases, and 9 bases lay in between. The CDR3 DNA sequence: TGTGCCATCAGTGAGTCACTCACACTCTACGAGCAGTACTTC. Translated, it gives CAISESLTLYEQYF.

This sequence joins TRBV27 and TRBJ2-7; the D gene is possibly TRBD1 (5 bases). Germline V gene data show CDR1 as MNHEY and CDR2 as SMNVEV (reference sequence). This CDR3 contains 15 residues. Trimming pared 4 bases from V and 3 bases from J, leaving 16 bases between. This chain's CDR3 is CASSSARQGSYEQYF. The CDR3 DNA reads as TGTGCCAGCAGTTCTGCCCGGCAGGGAAGCTACGAGCAGTACTTC.

The table lists this clonotype with a few counts. This sequence joins TRBV20-1 and TRBJ1-1, with a possible D match to TRBD1 (5 bases). The germline V gene has CDR1 DFQATT and CDR2 SNEGSKA (reference sequence). The CDR3 runs 15 residues. Trimming took 6 bases from V and 3 from J, leaving 20 bases between them. The CDR3 spells CSADGPQGGDTEAFF. Written as DNA, the CDR3 is TGCAGTGCCGACGGGCCCCAGGGCGGGGACACTGAAGCTTTCTTT.

The chain has TRBV5-1 and TRBJ1-4; D is undetermined. This CDR3 is 13 amino acids long. CDR1 and CDR2 (germline): SGHRS, YFSETQ. The germline V and J ends were trimmed by 4 bases and 4 bases, with 8 bases remaining between them. In DNA, the CDR3 is TGCGCCAGCAGCCCCTCAAATAATGAAAAACTGTTTTTT. Translating gives CASSPSNNEKLFF. The variable domain in full, with the rest retrieved from reference TRBV5-1 and TRBJ1-4, is KAGVTQTPRYLIKTRGQQVTLSCSPISGHRSVSWYQQTPGQGLQFLFEYFSETQRNKGNFPGRFSGRQFSNSRSEMNVSTLELGDSALYLCASSPSNNEKLFFGSGTQLSVL.

The rearrangement uses TRBV7-2 and TRBJ2-4; 8 bases line up with TRBD2. This CDR3 spans 17 amino acids. CDR1 and CDR2 (germline): SGHTA, FQGNSA. The V segment lost 1 base and the J segment 0 bases; nucleotides outside the gene matches: 5. This CDR3 reads CASSLGSGRGAKNIQYF. Here the CDR3 DNA reads TGTGCCAGCAGCTTAGGATCCGGGAGGGGAGCCAAAAACATTCAGTACTTC. Together with reference TRBV7-2 and TRBJ2-4, the CDR3 gives the full variable domain: GAGVSQSPSNKVTEKGKDVELRCDPISGHTALYWYRQSLGQGLEFLIYFQGNSAPDKSGLPSDRFSAERTGGSVSTLTIQRTQQEDSAVYLCASSLGSGRGAKNIQYFGAGTRLSVL.

This clonotype was counted a few times. V is TRBV5-1 and J is TRBJ2-5; D is possibly TRBD1 or TRBD2 (6 bases each). This CDR3 is 14 amino acids long. The germline gives CDR1 SGHRS, CDR2 YFSETQ. The V end was cut by 6 bases, the J end by 5 bases, with 17 bases between. CDR3 sequence reads: CASKERGGGETQYF. The CDR3, as DNA: TGCGCCAGCAAGGAGAGAGGGGGAGGTGAGACCCAGTACTTC.

The CDR3 here is CASSLGMDTDTQYF. The CDR3, as DNA: TGTGCCAGCAGCTTAGGGATGGACACAGATACGCAGTATTTT. This sequence joins TRBV7-8 and TRBJ2-3; no clear D gene. Trimming took off 1 base at V and 2 bases at J, with 7 bases between the two ends. The CDR3 has 14 amino acids. Germline loops: CDR1 SGHVS, CDR2 FQNEAQ.